The rows below give T cell receptor beta chains drawn from one sample of a study of blood T cell repertoires in COVID-19. This table comes from immunoSEQ multiplex PCR, and its TCRdb copy is limited to in-frame clones, with some not included. The sample has roughly 64,000 clones; around 90% are singletons. Material for sequencing was peripheral blood. The receptors here all came from a woman aged 80 or over with active COVID-19. The CDR3 runs from the conserved cysteine through the conserved F or W. Fields, in order: clone size, V gene, J gene, D gene, CDR3 DNA, CDR3 protein. D genes are given only for firm matches. Part of the rows lack a size; the others show once, few, many or a class for expanded clones.

>once|TRBV24-1|TRBJ2-1|TRBD1
TGTGCCACCAGTGATTTCCCGGGACAGGGGGCTATTAGTAACAATGAGCAGTTCTTC
CATSDFPGQGAISNNEQFF
>-|TRBV30|TRBJ2-7|-
TGTGCCTGGAACCGGGTAGGAAAGGGGGAGCAGTACTTC
CAWNRVGKGEQYF
>-|TRBV28|TRBJ1-3|-
TGTGCCAGCAGTACTGACAGTAACTCTGGAAACACCATATATTTT
CASSTDSNSGNTIYF
>-|TRBV20-1|TRBJ2-5|-
TGCAGTGCTAGTGGAGGCCGAGAGACCCAGTACTTC
CSASGGRETQYF
>-|TRBV5-1|TRBJ1-5|TRBD1
TGCGCCAGCAGCTTAACAGGGGGAGGCAGTCAGCCCCAGCATTTT
CASSLTGGGSQPQHF
>-|TRBV28|TRBJ2-1|TRBD2
TGTGCCAGCAGTTTCACAGCGGGGGGGCACTCCTACAATGAGCAGTTCTTC
CASSFTAGGHSYNEQFF
>few|TRBV5-4|TRBJ2-2|-
TGTGCCAGCAGCTTGGGTACCGGCGGGGAGCTGTTTTTT
CASSLGTGGELFF
>-|TRBV7-8|TRBJ1-2|-
TGTGCCAGCAGCTTAGCGCCAGGGATGAACTATGGCTACACCTTC
CASSLAPGMNYGYTF
>once|TRBV4-1|TRBJ2-3|TRBD2
TGCGCCAGCAGCCAAAGCCCGGGACTAGCGGGAGCGGATACGCAGTATTTT
CASSQSPGLAGADTQYF
>-|TRBV19|TRBJ2-1|TRBD2
TGTGCCAGTAGTATTTTGGCGGGAGGGGACAATGAGCAGTTCTTC
CASSILAGGDNEQFF
>-|TRBV5-1|TRBJ1-2|-
TGCGCCAGCAGCTTGGCCGAGCTTAACTATGGCTACACCTTC
CASSLAELNYGYTF
>-|TRBV29-1|TRBJ2-5|TRBD1
TGCAGCGTTGTACAGGGGGCAAGAGAGACCCAGTACTTC
CSVVQGARETQYF
>-|TRBV3-1/TRBV3-2|TRBJ1-1|-
TGTGCCAGCAGCTACGGGACAAGGGACACTGAAGCTTTCTTT
CASSYGTRDTEAFF
>once|TRBV11-2|TRBJ1-2|-
TGTGCCAGCAGCTTAGATTACTCAACCCGAGGGGGCTACACCTTC
CASSLDYSTRGGYTF
>once|TRBV5-8|TRBJ1-1|-
TGTGCCAGCAGCTTCGGAGGGAAGAGCACTGAAGCTTTCTTT
CASSFGGKSTEAFF
>-|TRBV7-8|TRBJ2-7|TRBD1
TGTGCCAGCAGCATGCGCAGGACAGGGCCCTACGAGCAGTACTTC
CASSMRRTGPYEQYF
>-|TRBV12-3/TRBV12-4|TRBJ2-1|TRBD2
TGTGCCAGCGGGGGACTAGCCAATGAGCAGTTCTTC
CASGGLANEQFF